Detailed here is one T cell receptor (beta chain). What it recognizes is unknown. The CDR3 covers 14 residues. The germline gives CDR1 SGDLS, CDR2 YYNGEE. Trimming cost V 5 bases and J 4 bases; bases outside gene matches: 2. This record belongs to a study of OX40 agonist ivuxolimab in advanced cancers. About the study: Head and neck, renal cell, melanoma or hepatocellular carcinoma were the cancers that dose-escalation patients had. Among those enrolled, mean age was about 60 years (range about 23 to 90) and about 82% were male.

The study, taken as a whole, reports: Normalized T-cell clonal expansion was also low in some nonresponders.

Here immunoSEQ multiplex PCR was the method, and the copy in TCRdb shows in-frame clones only, minus some. The sample lists 50,000 to 65,000 clones; about nine tenths were seen once. The TCR originated in an adult with an advanced solid tumor such as melanoma, head and neck, liver or kidney cancer. Source: CD4+ or CD8+ T cells sorted from blood, taken in a trial of the OX40 agonist ivuxolimab. This rearrangement joins TRBV9 to TRBJ2-3, with 12 nucleotides matching TRBD2. CDR3 residues: CASSRLAGADTQYF. The CDR3 DNA sequence: TGTGCCAGCAGTAGACTAGCGGGAGCAGATACGCAGTATTTT.